Listed below are T cell receptor beta chains from one sample, sequenced in a study of PD-L1 blockade in urothelial cancer. TCRdb keeps only in-frame clones here, not all; method: immunoSEQ multiplex PCR. Of around 53,000 clones listed, about 85% are singletons. Source: PBMCs, taken around atezolizumab (anti-PD-L1) treatment. The receptors were sampled from a man aged 45-65 years with urothelial cancer. CDR3s include the opening cysteine and the closing phenylalanine or tryptophan. Each record gives: D gene, J gene, clone size, V gene, CDR3 protein, CDR3 DNA. The D gene is left open where the match is weak. Some rows have no size entry. The others give once, few or many, or a class for an expanded clone.

- | TRBJ1-4 | once | TRBV7-8 | CASSLLLQNEKLFF | TGTGCCAGCAGCTTATTATTGCAGAATGAAAAACTGTTTTTT
TRBD2 | TRBJ2-1 | - | TRBV19 | CARIGTTDNNEQFF | TGTGCCAGGATAGGGACTACCGATAACAATGAGCAGTTCTTC
- | TRBJ1-1 | - | TRBV2 | CASSEAPGRANTEAFF | TGTGCCAGCAGTGAAGCCCCCGGGAGGGCGAACACTGAAGCTTTCTTT
- | TRBJ1-1 | - | TRBV10-2 | CASSEIAGRNTEAFF | TGCGCCAGCAGTGAGATAGCGGGGAGGAACACTGAAGCTTTCTTT
- | TRBJ2-3 | - | TRBV21-1 | CASSTCAGEFHPGTQYF | TGTGCCAGCAGCACATGCGCGGGTGAATTTCATCCCGGTACGCAGTATTTT
TRBD1 | TRBJ2-7 | once | TRBV18 | CASSPRGQGYEQYF | TGTGCCAGCTCACCTCGGGGACAGGGGTACGAGCAGTACTTC
TRBD1 | TRBJ1-2 | - | TRBV27 | CASSLRTGNYGYTF | TGTGCCAGCAGTTTACGGACAGGGAACTATGGCTACACCTTC
- | TRBJ1-4 | - | TRBV6-5 | CASSYSGPNEKLFF | TGTGCCAGCAGTTACTCGGGGCCTAATGAAAAACTGTTTTTT
- | TRBJ1-2 | - | TRBV27 | CASSPGEGYGYTF | TGTGCCAGCAGTCCAGGGGAGGGCTATGGCTACACCTTC
TRBD1 | TRBJ2-5 | - | TRBV7-8 | CASSPQGARETQYF | TGTGCCAGCAGCCCACAGGGGGCGCGGGAGACCCAGTACTTC
TRBD1 | TRBJ2-7 | - | TRBV5-1 | CASSSTGGPTYEQYF | TGCGCCAGCAGCTCCACAGGGGGCCCGACCTACGAGCAGTACTTC
- | TRBJ1-1 | - | TRBV9 | CASSGADREAFF | TGTGCCAGCAGCGGGGCCGATCGAGAAGCTTTCTTT
- | TRBJ1-6 | few | TRBV30 | CAWSVGGEGSPLHF | TGTGCCTGGAGTGTAGGCGGGGAGGGTTCACCCCTCCACTTT
- | TRBJ2-2 | few | TRBV2 | CASTKGTSPNTGELFF | TGTGCCAGCACCAAAGGGACTTCTCCTAACACCGGGGAGCTGTTTTTT
- | TRBJ1-6 | few | TRBV6-5 | CASSYSTGYNSPLHF | TGTGCCAGCAGTTACTCGACAGGATATAATTCACCCCTCCACTTT
TRBD2 | TRBJ2-3 | once | TRBV2 | CASSHRTSGSTDTQYF | TGTGCCAGCAGCCATAGGACTAGCGGGAGCACAGATACGCAGTATTTT
- | TRBJ2-2 | few | TRBV5-1 | CASSGGTDTGELFF | TGCGCCAGCAGCGGCGGGACAGACACCGGGGAGCTGTTTTTT
TRBD1 | TRBJ2-2 | - | TRBV2 | CASSEQRGQLGGELFF | TGTGCCAGCAGTGAACAGAGGGGGCAACTGGGCGGGGAGCTGTTTTTT
TRBD1 | TRBJ2-7 | - | TRBV11-2 | CASSPGWDSRSYEQYF | TGTGCCAGCAGCCCGGGCTGGGACAGTCGCTCCTACGAGCAGTACTTC
TRBD1 | TRBJ2-7 | - | TRBV7-6 | CASSVRTGTGSYEQYF | TGTGCCAGCAGCGTTAGGACCGGGACAGGCTCCTACGAGCAGTACTTC
- | TRBJ2-7 | - | TRBV6-1 | CASSEVQGSEQYF | TGTGCCAGCAGTGAGGTCCAGGGAAGCGAGCAGTACTTC
TRBD1 | TRBJ1-2 | - | TRBV6-5 | CASSLTGAGYGYTF | TGTGCCAGCAGCTTGACAGGGGCGGGATATGGCTACACCTTC
TRBD1 | TRBJ2-3 | - | TRBV6-5 | CASTPGGRTDTQYF | TGTGCCAGCACCCCAGGGGGCAGGACAGATACGCAGTATTTT
- | TRBJ2-4 | - | TRBV5-8 | CASNHKAKNIQYF | TGTGCCAGTAACCACAAAGCCAAAAACATTCAGTACTTC
- | TRBJ1-2 | - | TRBV11-2 | CASSPLDRNYGYTF | TGTGCCAGCAGCCCACTCGACAGAAACTATGGCTACACCTTC
- | TRBJ1-3 | once | TRBV9 | CASSVELTARNTIYF | TGTGCCAGCAGCGTTGAGTTGACAGCAAGAAACACCATATATTTT
- | TRBJ1-4 | - | TRBV5-1 | CASSPPTGSPSNEKLFF | TGCGCCAGCAGCCCCCCGACAGGATCTCCCTCTAATGAAAAACTGTTTTTT
- | TRBJ1-2 | - | TRBV7-2 | CASSLDRSRNYGYTF | TGTGCCAGCAGCTTAGACCGGAGTCGGAACTATGGCTACACCTTC
- | TRBJ1-5 | - | TRBV30 | CAWSVLGRNQPQHF | TGTGCCTGGAGTGTACTGGGGCGCAATCAGCCCCAGCATTTT
- | TRBJ1-1 | - | TRBV9 | CASSLTVDTEAFF | TGTGCCAGCAGCTTGACAGTGGACACTGAAGCTTTCTTT
- | TRBJ2-7 | - | TRBV29-1 | CSVVYGTSPYEQYF | TGCAGCGTTGTATACGGGACATCACCCTACGAGCAGTACTTC
- | TRBJ2-2 | - | TRBV6-6 | CASSYIPLNTGELFF | TGTGCCAGCAGTTACATCCCTCTGAACACCGGGGAGCTGTTTTTT
- | TRBJ2-7 | - | TRBV10-3 | CAISQLRGPSYEQYF | TGTGCCATCAGTCAACTCAGGGGACCCTCCTACGAGCAGTACTTC
TRBD1 | TRBJ2-5 | - | TRBV27 | CASSSTGGRAGQETQYF | TGTGCCAGCAGTTCGACAGGGGGAAGGGCCGGCCAAGAGACCCAGTACTTC
- | TRBJ2-1 | - | TRBV1 | CTSSQAGGQYNEQFF | TGCACCAGCAGCCAAGCGGGAGGGCAGTACAATGAGCAGTTCTTC
- | TRBJ2-7 | - | TRBV4-3 | CASSQDGTPLLEQYF | TGCGCCAGCAGCCAAGATGGGACTCCTCTCCTCGAGCAGTACTTC
TRBD1 | TRBJ2-7 | - | TRBV29-1 | CSVEIQGAKVEQYF | TGCAGCGTTGAAATACAGGGGGCAAAGGTCGAGCAGTACTTC
TRBD1 | TRBJ2-3 | - | TRBV6-5 | CASSRTGGTDTQYF | TGTGCCAGCAGTCGGACAGGGGGCACAGATACGCAGTATTTT
- | TRBJ2-3 | few | TRBV2 | CASSEEGGLYF | TGTGCCAGCAGTGAAGAGGGGGGGTTGTATTTT
TRBD1 | TRBJ1-2 | once | TRBV19 | CASSITGQGGGYTF | TGTGCCAGTAGTATTACTGGACAGGGAGGTGGCTACACCTTC
- | TRBJ2-2 | few | TRBV14 | CASSQAQRAGELFF | TGTGCCAGCAGCCAAGCCCAAAGAGCCGGGGAGCTGTTTTTT
TRBD1 | TRBJ1-1 | - | TRBV28 | CASSRGTGEAFF | TGTGCCAGCAGCAGAGGGACAGGTGAAGCTTTCTTT
TRBD1 | TRBJ2-5 | - | TRBV2 | CASTDLRGPQETQYF | TGTGCCAGCACCGACCTAAGGGGGCCCCAAGAGACCCAGTACTTC
- | TRBJ1-1 | once | TRBV9 | CASSVEGRGLHTEAFF | TGTGCCAGCAGCGTAGAGGGGAGGGGTCTACACACTGAAGCTTTCTTT
- | TRBJ2-7 | - | TRBV30 | CAWSAGPGGYEQYF | TGTGCCTGGAGTGCGGGTCCGGGTGGGTACGAGCAGTACTTC
TRBD2 | TRBJ2-3 | - | TRBV10-3 | CAISESTSGSTDTQYF | TGTGCCATCAGTGAGTCGACTAGCGGGAGCACAGATACGCAGTATTTT
- | TRBJ1-1 | - | TRBV6-5 | CASRDRENWDTEAFF | TGTGCCAGCAGAGACCGGGAAAACTGGGACACTGAAGCTTTCTTT
TRBD2 | TRBJ2-3 | - | TRBV4-2 | CASSQGEGGSPSPNTQYF | TGTGCCAGCAGCCAAGGGGAGGGAGGGTCCCCGTCCCCAAATACGCAGTATTTT
TRBD1 | TRBJ1-2 | - | TRBV19 | CASNLGQGGYTF | TGTGCCAGTAATCTGGGACAGGGTGGCTACACCTTC
TRBD2 | TRBJ2-2 | - | TRBV19 | CAISPGWRESDTGELFF | TGTGCCATTTCGCCCGGGTGGCGGGAGTCAGACACCGGGGAGCTGTTTTTT
TRBD1 | TRBJ1-1 | - | TRBV14 | CASSHWTGRAEAFF | TGTGCCAGCAGCCACTGGACAGGGAGGGCTGAAGCTTTCTTT
TRBD2 | TRBJ2-7 | - | TRBV25-1 | CASSGKSGRAMDEQYF | TGTGCCAGCAGTGGAAAGAGCGGGAGGGCCATGGACGAGCAGTACTTC
TRBD2 | TRBJ2-1 | few | TRBV18 | CASSPPASGGFNEQFF | TGTGCCAGCTCACCACCGGCTAGCGGGGGGTTCAATGAGCAGTTCTTC